These T cell receptor beta chains were read from a single sample in a study of cytomegalovirus exposure and HLA in healthy donors. Profiling relied on immunoSEQ multiplex PCR, and the TCRdb table lists in-frame clones only, not all of them. This table holds over 150,000 clones, under 80% found once. Sequencing input: PBMCs. The receptor set was obtained from a man younger than 40 in good health and CMV-seronegative. Each CDR3 is given with its conserved first and last residue. The D gene is left open where the match is weak. The size field is filled for only some rows; it gives once, few, many or a size class.

.,few,TRBJ1-5,TRBV5-1,CASSYGDSNQPQNF,TGCGCCAGCAGCTACGGGGATAGCAATCAGCCCCAGAATTTT
TRBD2,.,TRBJ2-5,TRBV7-2,CASRRGGETQYF,TGTGCCAGCCGGCGGGGGGGAGAGACCCAGTACTTC
TRBD2,.,TRBJ2-3,TRBV28,CASRAGRGASTDTQYF,TGTGCCAGCAGAGCCGGGCGGGGGGCTAGCACAGATACGCAGTATTTT
.,.,TRBJ2-7,TRBV4-2,CASSQELRGDYEQYF,TGTGCCAGCAGCCAAGAGCTGCGAGGAGATTACGAGCAGTACTTC
.,.,TRBJ1-1,TRBV20-1,CSARENTEAFF,TGCAGTGCCCGGGAGAACACTGAAGCTTTCTTT
.,.,TRBJ2-3,TRBV11-1,CASSLGQTLTDTQYF,TGTGCCAGCAGTTTGGGACAAACCCTCACAGATACGCAGTATTTT
TRBD1,.,TRBJ1-1,TRBV11-3,CASSISGQGNTEAFF,TGTGCCAGCAGCATCAGCGGACAGGGGAACACTGAAGCTTTCTTT
.,.,TRBJ2-1,TRBV7-2,CASSLGDYNEQFF,TGTGCCAGCAGCTTAGGAGACTACAATGAGCAGTTCTTC
.,.,TRBJ2-1,TRBV27,CASSWGDLYNEQFF,TGTGCCAGCAGTTGGGGGGACCTCTACAATGAGCAGTTCTTC
.,.,TRBJ2-4,TRBV28,CASSLFKAGALAKNIQYF,TGTGCCAGCAGTTTATTCAAGGCAGGGGCTCTAGCCAAAAACATTCAGTACTTC
.,.,TRBJ2-5,TRBV19,CASSVQGSETQYF,TGTGCCAGTAGCGTACAGGGCTCCGAGACCCAGTACTTC
.,.,TRBJ2-1,TRBV6-6,CASSQQGGSSYNEQFF,TGTGCCAGCAGTCAACAGGGCGGGAGCTCCTACAATGAGCAGTTCTTC
TRBD2,.,TRBJ2-1,TRBV6-1,CASSNTGGRSGEQFF,TGTGCCAGCAGTAATACGGGGGGGAGATCGGGTGAGCAGTTCTTC
.,.,TRBJ2-3,TRBV6-1,CASGHPSTDTQYF,TGTGCCAGCGGACATCCTAGCACAGATACGCAGTATTTT
.,once,TRBJ1-1,TRBV19,CASSISPDRNTEAFF,TGTGCCAGTAGTATATCCCCCGACAGGAACACTGAAGCTTTCTTT
TRBD1,.,TRBJ1-2,TRBV15,CATSRDRTGRYGYTF,TGTGCCACCAGCAGAGATAGGACAGGCCGCTATGGCTACACCTTC
.,few,TRBJ1-1,TRBV28,CASSPLVRTVNTEAFF,TGTGCCAGCAGTCCCCTAGTACGGACAGTGAACACTGAAGCTTTCTTT
.,.,TRBJ2-2,TRBV2,CASSEAVRAGELFF,TGTGCCAGCAGTGAAGCGGTCAGGGCCGGGGAGCTGTTTTTT
TRBD1,few,TRBJ2-7,TRBV4-2,CASSQAPTGRLSYEQYF,TGTGCCAGCAGCCAAGCCCCGACAGGGCGCCTCTCCTACGAGCAGTACTTC
TRBD1,.,TRBJ2-4,TRBV27,CASSPLTGPEAAKNIQYF,TGTGCCAGCAGTCCCTTGACAGGGCCCGAGGCTGCCAAAAACATTCAGTACTTC
.,.,TRBJ2-1,TRBV20-1,CSASPRNEQFF,TGCAGTGCTAGCCCCCGGAATGAGCAGTTCTTC
.,once,TRBJ2-2,TRBV27,CASSLSNTGELFF,TGTGCCAGCAGCCTTTCGAACACCGGGGAGCTGTTTTTT
.,.,TRBJ1-2,TRBV7-2,CASTQMGGRYGYTF,TGTGCCAGCACCCAAATGGGGGGACGCTATGGCTACACCTTC
TRBD1,.,TRBJ2-2,TRBV4-3,CASSQNGQGAGELFF,TGCGCCAGCAGCCAGAACGGACAGGGGGCCGGGGAGCTGTTTTTT
.,.,TRBJ1-2,TRBV18,CASSRQIEVAQLVYGYTF,TGTGCCAGCTCACGACAGATTGAGGTGGCCCAGTTGGTCTATGGCTACACCTTC
TRBD2,.,TRBJ2-3,TRBV25-1,CASSISGGTDTQYF,TGTGCCAGCAGCATAAGCGGGGGAACAGATACGCAGTATTTT
.,.,TRBJ1-1,TRBV7-2,CASSLQNTEAFF,TGTGCCAGCAGCTTACAGAACACTGAAGCTTTCTTT
TRBD1,few,TRBJ1-2,TRBV7-2,CASSPDRGAGYTF,TGTGCCAGCAGCCCAGACAGGGGGGCTGGCTACACCTTC
.,.,TRBJ1-1,TRBV5-1,CASSFLPGLNTEAFF,TGCGCCAGCAGCTTTTTACCCGGTTTGAACACTGAAGCTTTCTTT
.,.,TRBJ2-3,TRBV7-9,CASSGLASTDTQYF,TGTGCCAGCAGCGGTCTGGCTAGCACAGATACGCAGTATTTT
TRBD1,once,TRBJ2-7,TRBV7-9,CASSLDRGQYEQYF,TGTGCCAGCAGCTTGGACAGGGGGCAGTACGAGCAGTACTTC
TRBD1,.,TRBJ1-6,TRBV28,CASSPWTGLSRGSPLHF,TGTGCCAGCAGTCCGTGGACAGGCCTCTCAAGAGGCTCACCCCTCCACTTT
.,.,TRBJ2-1,TRBV19,CARLRSSYNEQFF,TGTGCCAGGCTAAGGAGCTCCTACAATGAGCAGTTCTTC
.,.,TRBJ2-1,TRBV5-6,CASSLPDEQFF,TGTGCCAGCAGCTTGCCCGATGAGCAGTTCTTC
.,.,TRBJ1-3,TRBV6-1,CASSTGIRNTIYF,TGTGCCAGCAGCACCGGGATTCGAAACACCATATATTTT
TRBD1,.,TRBJ1-1,TRBV5-4,CASRMTGGMNTEAFF,TGTGCCAGCAGGATGACAGGGGGTATGAACACTGAAGCTTTCTTT
.,.,TRBJ1-4,TRBV28,CASSSPWTDVREKLFF,TGTGCCAGCAGTTCCCCCTGGACAGACGTTCGGGAAAAACTGTTTTTT
TRBD1,.,TRBJ1-1,TRBV29-1,CSVAGGAVYTEAFF,TGCAGCGTGGCAGGGGGCGCGGTGTACACTGAAGCTTTCTTT
.,once,TRBJ2-1,TRBV28,CASYRGARNEQFF,TGTGCCAGCTATCGGGGGGCGCGAAATGAGCAGTTCTTC
TRBD1,.,TRBJ1-5,TRBV7-2,CASSVGQGGGNQPQHF,TGTGCCAGCAGCGTGGGACAGGGCGGCGGCAATCAGCCCCAGCATTTT
TRBD1,.,TRBJ2-7,TRBV6-1,CASALGTGWYEQYF,TGTGCCAGCGCCCTCGGGACAGGGTGGTACGAGCAGTACTTC
TRBD1,few,TRBJ1-2,TRBV7-2,CASSLRTGEGDGYTF,TGTGCCAGCAGCCTCCGGACAGGGGAGGGCGATGGCTACACCTTC
TRBD1,.,TRBJ1-3,TRBV7-9,CASSPNRDRYSGNTIYF,TGTGCCAGCAGCCCTAACCGGGACAGGTACTCTGGAAACACCATATATTTT
.,.,TRBJ2-3,TRBV5-6,CVSSLDGAGAVDTQYF,TGTGTCAGCAGCCTAGACGGGGCAGGGGCGGTAGATACGCAGTATTTT
TRBD1,.,TRBJ2-5,TRBV19,CASSPGQSQETQYF,TGTGCCAGTAGCCCGGGACAGTCCCAAGAGACCCAGTACTTC
.,.,TRBJ2-7,TRBV6-6,CASSYSTEGKRQYF,TGTGCCAGCAGTTACTCGACAGAAGGGAAGCGGCAGTACTTC
.,.,TRBJ2-5,TRBV11-1,CASSLAAGSQETQYF,TGTGCCAGCAGCTTAGCCGCGGGCAGCCAAGAGACCCAGTACTTC
.,.,TRBJ2-7,TRBV28,CASSLWGEGDRDEQYF,TGTGCCAGCAGTTTATGGGGGGAGGGGGATAGGGACGAGCAGTACTTC
.,.,TRBJ1-2,TRBV2,CASSTRDRLNYGYTF,TGTGCCAGCAGCACCCGCGACAGGCTAAACTATGGCTACACCTTC
TRBD2,.,TRBJ2-7,TRBV18,CASSPSGGIGQYF,TGTGCCAGCTCTCCCAGCGGGGGTATCGGGCAGTACTTC
TRBD1,.,TRBJ1-1,TRBV7-3,CASSLKGQGVTEAFF,TGTGCCAGCAGCTTAAAGGGACAGGGAGTCACTGAAGCTTTCTTT
.,.,TRBJ2-7,TRBV6-5,CASSPRRGYEQYF,TGTGCCAGCAGCCCACGTCGGGGCTACGAGCAGTACTTC
TRBD1,.,TRBJ2-3,TRBV5-4,CASSGDRDTDTQYF,TGTGCCAGCAGCGGGGACAGAGACACAGATACGCAGTATTTT
.,.,TRBJ1-5,TRBV6-6,CASSQDNQPQHF,TGTGCCAGCAGTCAGGACAATCAGCCCCAGCATTTT
TRBD1,few,TRBJ2-1,TRBV5-4,CASSRDREPYNEQFF,TGTGCCAGCAGCAGGGACAGGGAACCTTACAATGAGCAGTTCTTC